A single sample gave rise to the 24 T cell receptor beta chains below, sequenced in a study of radiotherapy plus CTLA-4 blockade in lung cancer. Assay used: immunoSEQ multiplex PCR; TCRdb lists only in-frame clones, some missing. Among roughly 73,000 clones listed, around 86% were seen once. Specimen: peripheral blood, collected from a patient treated with radiotherapy plus ipilimumab. These receptor sequences come from a human donor with non-small cell lung cancer that progressed on radiotherapy plus ipilimumab.

The V gene is TRBV28, the J gene TRBJ2-1; 10 positions match TRBD2. Germline CDR1 and CDR2: MDHEN and SYDVKM. Trimming took 2 bases from V and 0 from J; bases not matched to a gene: 7. The CDR3 extends over 18 amino acids. In nucleotides, the CDR3 is TGTGCCAGCAGTTTAATTACTAGCGGGGCCAACTCCTACAATGAGCAGTTCTTC. Translation: CASSLITSGANSYNEQFF.

V usage is TRBV5-6 and J usage is TRBJ1-4; D is unclear. Deletions cut 4 bases from V and 2 bases from J, with 12 bases between. Germline CDR1 and CDR2: SGHDT and YYEEEE. CDR3 length equals 15 residues. CDR3: CASSRGWATNEKLFF. The CDR3 nucleotides read TGTGCCAGCAGCCGGGGTTGGGCGACTAATGAAAAACTGTTTTTT.

This rearrangement joins TRBV30 to TRBJ1-2, with D uncertain. The CDR3 sequence is 12 residues long. The germline CDR1 and CDR2 sequences are GTSNPN and SVGIG (reference sequence). Trimming shortened V by 3 bases and J by 2 bases, and 7 bases separated the two germline ends. CDR3 DNA: TGTGCCTGGAGGCCGCTAAACTATGGCTACACCTTC. It yields the protein CAWRPLNYGYTF.

This clone was counted once. The genes are TRBV5-4 and TRBJ2-7; no definite D call. Looked up from germline, CDR1 is SGHNT and CDR2 is YYREEE (reference sequence). V dropped 5 bases and J dropped 5 bases, with 17 bases sitting between them. The CDR3 length is 14 residues. The CDR3 loop reads CASRERRNGDEQYF. CDR3 bases: TGTGCCAGCAGAGAACGTCGGAATGGGGACGAGCAGTACTTC.

The chain joins TRBV4-1 to TRBJ2-5; tentatively, D is TRBD2 (7 bases). Trimming shortened V by 0 bases and J by 5 bases, and 13 bases separated the two germline ends. This CDR3 has 15 amino acids. Germline CDR1 is MGHRA and CDR2 is YSYEKL. This CDR3 is CASSQDSGRGETQYF. CDR3 nucleotide sequence: TGCGCCAGCAGCCAAGATTCGGGGAGGGGGGAGACCCAGTACTTC.

This chain joins TRBV30 and TRBJ2-2; the match to TRBD1 covers 10 bases. Germline V gene data show CDR1 as GTSNPN and CDR2 as SVGIG (reference sequence). This CDR3 is 16 amino acids long. Trimming at V came to 1 base and at J to 4 bases, leaving 6 bases not matched to a gene. The CDR3 region is CAWSAKTGGGTGELFF. The CDR3 DNA is TGTGCCTGGAGTGCAAAGACAGGGGGCGGCACCGGGGAGCTGTTTTTT. The full variable domain, rest sourced from reference TRBV30 and TRBJ2-2, is SQTIHQWPATLVQPVGSPLSLECTVEGTSNPNLYWYRQAAGRGLQLLFYSVGIGQISSEVPQNLSASRPQDRQFILSSKKLLLSDSGFYLCAWSAKTGGGTGELFFGEGSRLTVL.

The chain joins TRBV29-1 to TRBJ2-5; tentatively, D is TRBD1 (5 bases). The germline gives CDR1 SQVTM, CDR2 ANQGSEA. The CDR3 is made up of 13 amino acids. V shed 2 bases and J shed 9 bases, with 16 bases lying between them. The CDR3 DNA follows: TGCAGCGTTGAATTGGAAACCCTAGGGGCCCAGTACTTC. Translation: CSVELETLGAQYF.

This clone was seen a single time. V gene TRBV2 combines with J gene TRBJ2-1; maybe TRBD2 (6 bases). CDR1 and CDR2 from the germline V gene are SNHLY and FYNNEI. The CDR3 length is 12 residues. Trimming took 8 bases from V and 7 from J, leaving 12 bases between them. The CDR3 sequence: CASSLASNEQFF. In DNA, the CDR3 is TGTGCCAGCTCCCTAGCGTCGAATGAGCAGTTCTTC.

The rearrangement uses TRBV5-6 and TRBJ2-7; 13 bases are shared with TRBD2. From germline, CDR1 is SGHDT and CDR2 YYEEEE. V was clipped by 6 bases and J by 2 bases; unmatched bases: 8. The CDR3 totals 16 residues. CDR3 region: CASTKAGTSGTYEQYF. DNA of the CDR3: TGTGCCAGCACCAAGGCGGGGACTAGCGGGACCTACGAGCAGTACTTC. The variable domain in full, completed from reference TRBV5-6 and TRBJ2-7, reads DAGVTQSPTHLIKTRGQQVTLRCSPKSGHDTVSWYQQALGQGPQFIFQYYEEEERQRGNFPDRFSGHQFPNYSSELNVNALLLGDSALYLCASTKAGTSGTYEQYFGPGTRLTVT.

The V and J genes are TRBV19 and TRBJ2-3; TRBD2 agrees at 10 bases. CDR3 length: 15 residues. Germline V gene sequence: CDR1 LNHDA, CDR2 SQIVND (reference sequence). V dropped 3 bases and J dropped 3; count of bases not matched to a gene: 3. The chain's CDR3 is CASSILAGETDTQYF. Here the CDR3 DNA reads TGTGCCAGTAGTATCCTAGCGGGAGAAACAGATACGCAGTATTTT.

This clone was seen only a few times. This chain connects TRBV5-1 to TRBJ2-1; 8 bases match TRBD2. From germline, CDR1 is SGHRS and CDR2 YFSETQ. This CDR3 spans 14 amino acids. V shed 4 bases, J shed 7 bases, and the junction held 7 bases outside the gene matches. The CDR3 bases are TGCGCCAGCAGCCTGGGAGCGGGAGATAATGAGCAGTTCTTC. Translation gives CASSLGAGDNEQFF.

This chain connects TRBV28 to TRBJ2-1, with TRBD2 matching 13 bases. Germline values: CDR1 MDHEN, CDR2 SYDVKM. With 5 bases clipped from V and 8 bases from J, the junction kept 9 bases outside the gene matches. The CDR3 is made up of 16 amino acids. CDR3 sequence reads: CASSPLLAGGPHEQFF. CDR3 coding DNA: TGTGCCAGCAGTCCCCTACTAGCGGGAGGGCCCCATGAGCAGTTCTTC.

V is TRBV18 and J is TRBJ1-2; no reliable D call. V lost 0 bases, J lost 0 bases, and 2 bases lay in between. Germline CDR1 and CDR2: KGHSH and LQKENI. The CDR3 is 13 amino acids. The CDR3 sequence is CASSPPTNYGYTF. The DNA for the CDR3 is TGTGCCAGCTCACCACCCACTAACTATGGCTACACCTTC.

This clone was detected only a few times. The chain is built from TRBV10-3 and TRBJ2-4; TRBD1 agrees at 12 bases. The junction had 10 bases not matched to a gene; V was cut back by 2 bases and J by 2 bases. CDR1 is ENHRY, CDR2 SYGVKD, per germline. This CDR3 is built from 19 residues. The CDR3 DNA follows: TGTGCCATCAGTGAGGAGGGACAGGGGGCGTTTAAGTCCAAAAACATTCAGTACTTC. Translation: CAISEEGQGAFKSKNIQYF.

This clone was counted between two and nine times. This sequence joins TRBV5-4 and TRBJ2-3, with D perhaps matching TRBD2 (6 bases). Germline lookup yields CDR1 SGHNT and CDR2 YYREEE (reference sequence). This CDR3 is 15 amino acids long. Deletions cut 0 bases from V and 2 bases from J, with 10 bases between. The DNA for the CDR3 is TGTGCCAGCAGCTTGGTTCGGGAGTCCACAGATACGCAGTATTTT. It codes for CASSLVRESTDTQYF.

The chain uses TRBV7-9 and TRBJ2-1, with 11 positions matching TRBD2. The trim removed 5 bases at V and 7 bases at J, leaving 10 bases unmatched. CDR3 length equals 16 residues. In germline, CDR1 is SEHNR, CDR2 FQNEAQ (reference sequence). The CDR3 loop reads CASSLISGRARNEQFF. CDR3 sequence (DNA): TGTGCCAGCAGCCTCATTAGCGGGAGGGCCAGAAATGAGCAGTTCTTC. Supplemented by reference TRBV7-9 and TRBJ2-1, the full variable domain reads DTGVSQNPRHKITKRGQNVTFRCDPISEHNRLYWYRQTLGQGPEFLTYFQNEAQLEKSRLLSDRFSAERPKGSFSTLEIQRTEQGDSAMYLCASSLISGRARNEQFFGPGTRLTVL.

The CDR3 protein is CASSLGPSGKYNEQFF. CDR3 bases: TGCGCCAGCAGCTTGGGGCCTAGCGGGAAGTACAATGAGCAGTTCTTC. The chain recombines TRBV5-1 with TRBJ2-1; 9 bases align to TRBD2. The V and J ends lost 0 bases and 4 bases, in that order; junction bases with no gene match: 5. CDR1 SGHRS and CDR2 YFSETQ come from the germline V gene. The CDR3 has 16 amino acids.

The V call is TRBV4-2, the J call TRBJ2-1, with TRBD2 identical over 7 bases. J gave up 7 bases and V 4 bases, and 7 bases lay outside the gene matches. This CDR3 comprises 14 residues. Germline loops: CDR1 LGHNA, CDR2 YNFKEQ. The CDR3 coding sequence is TGTGCCAGCAGCCTTCGGGACGGGGGGAATGAGCAGTTCTTC. This encodes CASSLRDGGNEQFF.

V is TRBV7-9 and J is TRBJ2-7, with 7 bases identical to TRBD2. V lost 5 bases and J lost 7; bases outside the gene matches: 14. This CDR3 contains 15 residues. Germline V gene sequence: CDR1 SEHNR, CDR2 FQNEAQ (reference sequence). The CDR3 spells CASSPGLAEYREQYF. CDR3 coding DNA: TGTGCCAGCAGCCCGGGCCTAGCGGAGTACCGTGAGCAGTACTTC.

J is TRBJ2-3 and V is TRBV9; D remains ambiguous. This CDR3 is 13 amino acids long. V lost 0 bases and J lost 5, with 7 bases in between. Germline V gives CDR1 SGDLS, CDR2 YYNGEE. CDR3 DNA: TGTGCCAGCAGCGTAGGGGCCCTAGATACGCAGTATTTT. Residues: CASSVGALDTQYF.

V gene TRBV18 combines with J gene TRBJ1-4, with D possibly being TRBD1 (5 bases). Trimming removed 0 bases at V and 8 bases at J, with 13 bases between. The CDR3 loop spans 15 amino acids. The germline CDR1 and CDR2 sequences are KGHSH and LQKENI. This chain's CDR3 is CASSPPGREGEKLFF. CDR3 coding DNA: TGTGCCAGCTCACCACCGGGCAGGGAAGGGGAAAAACTGTTTTTT.

This clone appeared once. The rearrangement uses TRBV28 and TRBJ2-5; 11 bases align to TRBD1. The trim removed 8 bases at V and 0 bases at J, leaving 2 bases unmatched. This CDR3 has 14 residues. Germline V gene data show CDR1 as MDHEN and CDR2 as SYDVKM. DNA of the CDR3: TGTGCCAGCGGACAGGGGGCCTACCAAGAGACCCAGTACTTC. This sequence encodes CASGQGAYQETQYF.

Here the CDR3 reads CASSGRWDGSGTDTQYF. The CDR3 region has the DNA TGTGCCAGCAGTGGAAGGTGGGATGGCTCGGGCACAGATACGCAGTATTTT. The V and J genes are TRBV11-2 and TRBJ2-3; D is undetermined. Trimming removed 6 bases at V and 1 base at J, with 20 bases between. The CDR3 covers 17 residues. Germline V lookup: CDR1 SGHAT, CDR2 FQNNGV.

V usage is TRBV6-5 and J usage is TRBJ1-5; no clear D. The CDR3 loop spans 15 amino acids. CDR1 MNHEY and CDR2 SVGAGI come from the germline V gene. V lost 8 bases to trimming and J lost 3 bases, with 17 bases between them. The CDR3 DNA reads TGTGCCAGCGGGAAAGGACGGCCAGACAATCAGCCCCAGCATTTT. Encoded protein: CASGKGRPDNQPQHF.